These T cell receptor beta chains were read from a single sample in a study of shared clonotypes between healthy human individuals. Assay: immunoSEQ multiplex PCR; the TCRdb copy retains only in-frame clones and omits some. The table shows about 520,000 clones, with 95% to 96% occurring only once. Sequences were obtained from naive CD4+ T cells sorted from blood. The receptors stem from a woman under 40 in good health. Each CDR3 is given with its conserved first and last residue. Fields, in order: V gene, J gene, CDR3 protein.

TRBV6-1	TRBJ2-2	CASSAGMVAAGELFF
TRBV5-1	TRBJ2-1	CASRTEGSYNEQFF
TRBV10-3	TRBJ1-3	CAISEVSGNTIYF
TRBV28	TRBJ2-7	CASTRGQGAYEQYF
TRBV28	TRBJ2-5	CASSFRAGDQETQYF
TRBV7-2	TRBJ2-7	CASSLGGLAGAYEQYF
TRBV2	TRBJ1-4	CASRQGLEEKLFF
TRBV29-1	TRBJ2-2	CSVDARTGELFF
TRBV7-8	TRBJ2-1	CASSRTPGLDSYNEQFF
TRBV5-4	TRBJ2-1	CASRLGGGKYNEQFF
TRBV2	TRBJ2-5	CASKRESQETQYF
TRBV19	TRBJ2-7	CASRRQGTYEQYF
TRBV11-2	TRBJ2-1	CASSLDRPLGQFF
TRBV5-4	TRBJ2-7	CASSLAGTGIYEQYF
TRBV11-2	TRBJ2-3	CASSLYPDTQYF
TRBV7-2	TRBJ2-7	CASSLAARISYEQYF
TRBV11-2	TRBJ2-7	CATTPAGLVGYEQYF
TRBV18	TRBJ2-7	CASSPGGREEQYF
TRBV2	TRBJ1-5	CASSEGGEPQHF
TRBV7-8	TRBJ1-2	CASSLDMGTWTNYGYTF
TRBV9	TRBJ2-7	CASSVAASGGAYEQYF
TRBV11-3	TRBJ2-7	CASSLGPHYEQYF
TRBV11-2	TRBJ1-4	CASSSRQSTNEKLFF
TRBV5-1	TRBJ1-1	CASSFGGARPTEAFF
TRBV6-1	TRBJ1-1	CASSEAGTGIEAFF
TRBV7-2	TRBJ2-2	CASSLFQGPARELFF
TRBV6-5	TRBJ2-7	CASSYGLGQGANEQYF
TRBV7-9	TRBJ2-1	CASSLVRGTLLHEQFF
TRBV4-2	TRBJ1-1	CASSHTGDMNTEAFF
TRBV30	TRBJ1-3	CAWSVGGSSGNTIYF
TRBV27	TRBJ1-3	CASSLSTGAGNTIYF
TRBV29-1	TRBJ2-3	CSVEDLEKGTDTQYF
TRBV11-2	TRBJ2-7	CASSLDQGWTGQYF
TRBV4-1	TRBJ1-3	CASSQGQSGVGGNTIYF
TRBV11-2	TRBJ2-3	CASSPGLAQDTQYF
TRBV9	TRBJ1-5	CASSEEGVGPQHF